A selection of T cell receptor beta chains follows, all from one sample in a study of molecular identifiers for immune sequencing clone quantification. TCRdb itself ran the PCR reads through MiXCR, one entry per CDR3 protein. Among under 75,000 distinct CDR3 sequences listed, about 19% were seen once. What was sequenced was naive CD8+ T cells from blood, with Jurkat cell RNA spiked in. The receptors derive from a human donor in good health. Some libraries in this study had Jurkat cell RNA spiked in. Each CDR3 is given with its conserved first and last residue. Fields, in order: J gene, clone size, V gene, D gene, CDR3 protein, CDR3 DNA. D genes are given only for firm matches. A clone size is listed for some rows: how often the clone was seen (once, few, many), or a class if it is expanded.

TRBJ2-6 many TRBV7-6 . CASSFNSGANVLTF TGTGCCAGCAGCTTTAACTCTGGGGCCAACGTCCTGACTTTC
TRBJ2-3 many TRBV11-2 . CASSLEVARDTQYF TGTGCCAGCAGCTTAGAGGTAGCGAGGGATACGCAGTATTTT
TRBJ2-7 many TRBV6-2/TRBV6-3 . CAHGPAGRPTYEQYF TGTGCCCACGGACCGGCGGGAAGACCTACCTACGAGCAGTACTTC
TRBJ2-7 . TRBV12-3/TRBV12-4 TRBD1 CASSSGTGTEQYF TGTGCCAGCAGTTCCGGGACAGGGACCGAGCAGTACTTC
TRBJ2-1 few TRBV20-1 . CSARVAWVNEQFF TGCAGTGCTAGAGTGGCCTGGGTCAATGAGCAGTTCTTC
TRBJ2-7 . TRBV28 TRBD2 CASSLYASGSPGGEQYF TGTGCCAGCAGTTTATATGCTAGCGGGAGCCCAGGGGGCGAGCAGTACTTC
TRBJ1-1 many TRBV6-2/TRBV6-3 . CASSYSYEGGSTEAFF TGTGCCAGCAGTTACTCATACGAGGGGGGCAGTACTGAAGCTTTCTTT
TRBJ2-1 few TRBV4-1 TRBD2 CASSPQGTSPYNEQFF TGCGCCAGCAGCCCCCAGGGGACTAGCCCCTACAATGAGCAGTTCTTC
TRBJ1-1 many TRBV29-1 TRBD1 CSVEDQRTGLNEAFF TGCAGCGTTGAAGACCAAAGGACAGGGCTTAATGAAGCTTTCTTT
TRBJ2-1 many TRBV12-3/TRBV12-4 . CASRDNSGNEQFF TGTGCCAGCAGAGATAATAGCGGCAATGAGCAGTTCTTC
TRBJ2-3 . TRBV5-4 . CASSSIKSAPTDTQYF TGTGCCAGCAGCTCAATAAAATCTGCCCCCACAGATACGCAGTATTTT
TRBJ2-7 many TRBV4-3 TRBD2 CASSRDRLRTSGYEQYF TGCGCCAGCAGCCGAGACAGGCTTAGGACTAGCGGCTACGAGCAGTACTTC
TRBJ1-1 many TRBV19 . CASSIAGGTEAFF TGTGCCAGTAGTATTGCAGGCGGGACTGAAGCTTTCTTT
TRBJ2-3 many TRBV18 TRBD2 CASSQLAGQDTQYF TGTGCCAGCTCACAATTAGCGGGACAAGATACGCAGTATTTT
TRBJ1-5 many TRBV20-1 . CSARDSSGSQHQPQHF TGCAGTGCTAGAGATTCCTCAGGGAGTCAACACCAGCCCCAGCATTTT
TRBJ1-1 many TRBV27 TRBD1 CASKVGGQDAFF TGTGCCAGCAAAGTTGGGGGACAGGATGCTTTCTTT
TRBJ2-1 . TRBV30 . CAWSPRQRVHNEQFF TGTGCCTGGAGTCCGAGACAGAGGGTCCACAATGAGCAGTTCTTC
TRBJ2-1 few TRBV4-1 TRBD1 CASSQEERDRGRNKQFF TGCGCCAGCAGCCAAGAAGAAAGGGACAGGGGGCGTAATAAGCAGTTCTTC
TRBJ1-2 many TRBV13 TRBD1 CASSLGWDRNVGYTF TGTGCCAGCAGCTTAGGATGGGACAGGAATGTTGGCTACACCTTC
TRBJ2-1 few TRBV20-1 TRBD2 CSARDTSGRPGSYNEQFF TGCAGTGCTAGAGATACTAGCGGGAGACCTGGCTCCTACAATGAGCAGTTCTTC
TRBJ1-1 many TRBV2 TRBD1 CASNVPQGTEAFF TGTGCCAGCAACGTCCCACAGGGGACTGAAGCTTTCTTT
TRBJ1-1 many TRBV9 . CASSAPLSVGAEAFF TGTGCCAGCAGCGCCCCGTTGTCTGTGGGTGCTGAAGCTTTCTTT
TRBJ1-2 many TRBV7-9 . CASTSNRGVAPFGYTF TGTGCCAGCACCTCGAACCGAGGCGTAGCACCCTTTGGCTACACCTTC
TRBJ1-2 many TRBV7-9 . CASSLGGRLNYGYTF TGTGCCAGCAGCTTGGGGGGCAGACTTAACTATGGCTACACCTTC